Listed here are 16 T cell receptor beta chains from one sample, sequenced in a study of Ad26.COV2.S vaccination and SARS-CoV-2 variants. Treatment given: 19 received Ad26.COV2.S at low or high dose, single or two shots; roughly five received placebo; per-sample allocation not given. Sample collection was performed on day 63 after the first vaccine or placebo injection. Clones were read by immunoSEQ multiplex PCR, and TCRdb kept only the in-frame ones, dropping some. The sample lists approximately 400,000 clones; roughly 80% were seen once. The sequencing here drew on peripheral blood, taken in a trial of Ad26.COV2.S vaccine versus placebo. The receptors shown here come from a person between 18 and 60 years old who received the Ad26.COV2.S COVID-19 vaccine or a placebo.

CDR3 nucleotide sequence: TGTGCCAGTAGTATTAGTCCCGCCGGGGATTCACCCCTCCACTTT. Translating it yields CASSISPAGDSPLHF. The chain carries TRBV19 and TRBJ1-6; D not certain. CDR3 length: 15 residues. Germline V gene sequence: CDR1 LNHDA, CDR2 SQIVND (reference sequence). With 3 bases removed from V and 8 bases from J, the gap between germline ends came to 14 bases.

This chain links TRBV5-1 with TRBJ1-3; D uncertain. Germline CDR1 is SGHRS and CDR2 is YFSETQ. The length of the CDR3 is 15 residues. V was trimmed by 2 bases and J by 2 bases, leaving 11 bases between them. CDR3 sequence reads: CASSLNTAAGNTIYF. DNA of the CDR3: TGCGCCAGCAGCTTAAACACGGCGGCTGGAAACACCATATATTTT.

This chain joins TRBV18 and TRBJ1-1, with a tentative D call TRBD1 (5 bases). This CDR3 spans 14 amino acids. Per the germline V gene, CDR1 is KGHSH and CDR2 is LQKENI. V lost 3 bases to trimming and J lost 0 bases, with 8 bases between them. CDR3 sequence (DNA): TGTGCCAGCTCACCTGGGGCGTTGAACACTGAAGCTTTCTTT. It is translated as CASSPGALNTEAFF.

The CDR3 loop reads CASSEAGETEAFF. CDR3 in DNA: TGTGCCAGCAGTGAAGCCGGGGAAACTGAAGCTTTCTTT. The chain links TRBV2 to TRBJ1-1; D gene unclear. V was clipped by 0 bases and J by 5 bases, with 7 bases between them. The CDR3 extends over 13 amino acids. Germline V gene sequence: CDR1 SNHLY, CDR2 FYNNEI.

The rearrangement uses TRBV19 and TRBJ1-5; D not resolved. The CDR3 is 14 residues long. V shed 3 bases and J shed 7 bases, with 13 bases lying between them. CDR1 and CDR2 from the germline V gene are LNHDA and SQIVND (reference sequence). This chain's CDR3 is CASSIKDYGQPQHF. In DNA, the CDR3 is TGTGCCAGTAGTATTAAGGACTATGGGCAGCCCCAGCATTTT.

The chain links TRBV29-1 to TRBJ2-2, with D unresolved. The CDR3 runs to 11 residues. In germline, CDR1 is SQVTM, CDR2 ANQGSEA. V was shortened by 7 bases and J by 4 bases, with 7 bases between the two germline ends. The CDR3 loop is CSAASTGELFF. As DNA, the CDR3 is TGCAGCGCTGCGTCCACCGGGGAGCTGTTTTTT.

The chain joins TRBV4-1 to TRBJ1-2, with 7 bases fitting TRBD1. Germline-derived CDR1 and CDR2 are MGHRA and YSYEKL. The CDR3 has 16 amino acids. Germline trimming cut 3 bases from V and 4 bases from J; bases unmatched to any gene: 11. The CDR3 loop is CASSHPGQLRSYGYTF. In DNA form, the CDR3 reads TGCGCCAGCAGCCACCCGGGACAGCTGAGAAGCTATGGCTACACCTTC.

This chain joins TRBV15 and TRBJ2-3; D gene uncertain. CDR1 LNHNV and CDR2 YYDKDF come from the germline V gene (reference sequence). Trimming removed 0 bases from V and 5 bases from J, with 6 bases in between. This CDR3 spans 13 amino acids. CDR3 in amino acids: CATSRDNGDTQYF. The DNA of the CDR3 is TGTGCCACCAGCAGAGATAACGGAGATACGCAGTATTTT.

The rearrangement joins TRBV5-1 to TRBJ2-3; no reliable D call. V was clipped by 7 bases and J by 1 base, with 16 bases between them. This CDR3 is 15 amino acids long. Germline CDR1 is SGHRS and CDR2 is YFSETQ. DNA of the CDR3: TGCGCCAGCCCAATTCCTAGATGCGGCACAGATACGCAGTATTTT. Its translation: CASPIPRCGTDTQYF.

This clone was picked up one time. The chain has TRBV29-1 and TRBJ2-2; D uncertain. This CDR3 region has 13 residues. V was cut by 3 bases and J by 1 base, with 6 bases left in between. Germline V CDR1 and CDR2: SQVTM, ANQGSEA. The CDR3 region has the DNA TGCAGCGTTGACGACGAGAACACCGGGGAGCTGTTTTTT. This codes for CSVDDENTGELFF.

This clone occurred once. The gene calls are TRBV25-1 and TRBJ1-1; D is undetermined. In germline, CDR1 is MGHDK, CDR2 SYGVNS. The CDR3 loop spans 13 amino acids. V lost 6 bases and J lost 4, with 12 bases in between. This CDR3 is CASSPIRGTEAFF. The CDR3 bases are TGTGCCAGCAGCCCCATCCGGGGCACTGAAGCTTTCTTT.

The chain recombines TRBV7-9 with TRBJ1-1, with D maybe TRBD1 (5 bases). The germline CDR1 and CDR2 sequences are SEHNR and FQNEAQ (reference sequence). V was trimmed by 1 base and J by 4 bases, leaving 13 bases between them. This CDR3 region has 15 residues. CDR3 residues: CASSLVQRGGTEAFF. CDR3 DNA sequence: TGTGCCAGCAGCTTAGTTCAAAGGGGCGGCACTGAAGCTTTCTTT. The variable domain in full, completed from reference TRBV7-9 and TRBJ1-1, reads DTGVSQNPRHKITKRGQNVTFRCDPISEHNRLYWYRQTLGQGPEFLTYFQNEAQLEKSRLLSDRFSAERPKGSFSTLEIQRTEQGDSAMYLCASSLVQRGGTEAFFGQGTRLTVV.

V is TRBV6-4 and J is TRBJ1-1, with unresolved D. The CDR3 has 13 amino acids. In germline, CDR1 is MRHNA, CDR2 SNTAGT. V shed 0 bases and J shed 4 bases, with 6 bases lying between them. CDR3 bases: TGTGCCAGCAGTGACTCGGTGGGCACTGAAGCTTTCTTT. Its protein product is CASSDSVGTEAFF.

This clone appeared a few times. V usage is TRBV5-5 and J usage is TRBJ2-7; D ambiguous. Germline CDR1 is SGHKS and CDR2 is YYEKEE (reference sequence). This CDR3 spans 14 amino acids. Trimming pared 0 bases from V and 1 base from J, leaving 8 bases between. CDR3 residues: CASSLVERSYEQYF. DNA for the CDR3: TGTGCCAGCAGCTTGGTAGAAAGGTCCTACGAGCAGTACTTC.

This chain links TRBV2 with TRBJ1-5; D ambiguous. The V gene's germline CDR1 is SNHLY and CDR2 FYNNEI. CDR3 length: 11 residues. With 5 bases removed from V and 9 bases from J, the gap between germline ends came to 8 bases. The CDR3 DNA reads TGTGCCAGCAGTCCGGATGGGCCCCAGCATTTT. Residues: CASSPDGPQHF.

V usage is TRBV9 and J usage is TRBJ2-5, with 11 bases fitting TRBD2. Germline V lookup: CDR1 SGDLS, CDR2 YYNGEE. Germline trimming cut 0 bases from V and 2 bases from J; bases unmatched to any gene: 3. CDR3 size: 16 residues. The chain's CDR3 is CASSVEGLAVQETQYF. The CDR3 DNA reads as TGTGCCAGCAGCGTAGAGGGACTAGCGGTTCAAGAGACCCAGTACTTC.